A selection of T cell receptor beta chains follows, all from one sample in a study of CD8 T cells in ankylosing spondylitis. TCRdb re-called the 5' RACE reads through MiXCR, storing one row per CDR3 protein. The sample holds about 750,000 distinct CDR3 sequences, around 19% seen once. The sequencing sample was made of blood, either unsorted or a sorted T cell fraction (not recorded which). The receptors come from a male donor with ankylosing spondylitis. The CDR3 runs from the conserved cysteine through the conserved F or W. A D gene is named only where the DNA matches it firmly. Clone size is stated in some rows and not others, as once, few, many or a class when expanded.

cdr3_length	j_call	clone_size	d_call	v_call	cdr3_aa	cdr3_nt
15	TRBJ2-3	many	.	TRBV29-1	CSVEGWRGLTDTQYF	TGCAGCGTTGAAGGGTGGAGGGGGCTCACAGATACGCAGTATTTT
15	TRBJ2-2	few	.	TRBV9	CASSVEGALAGELFF	TGTGCCAGCAGCGTGGAGGGGGCGCTTGCCGGGGAGCTGTTTTTT
12	TRBJ2-2	few	.	TRBV2	CASEDGSQALFF	TGTGCCAGCGAGGACGGCTCCCAGGCCCTGTTTTTT
15	TRBJ2-7	.	.	TRBV13	CASSLGIAATYEQYF	TGTGCCAGCAGCTTAGGAATAGCGGCTACCTACGAGCAGTACTTC
15	TRBJ2-2	.	.	TRBV12-3/TRBV12-4	CASSPEPHDTGELFF	TGTGCCAGCAGTCCAGAACCCCACGACACCGGGGAGCTGTTTTTT
18	TRBJ2-3	.	TRBD2	TRBV11-2	CASSLDPPTSGALGAQYF	TGTGCCAGCAGCTTAGATCCCCCAACTAGCGGAGCATTGGGTGCGCAGTATTTT
13	TRBJ1-2	few	TRBD1	TRBV30	CAWSLAKGAGYTF	TGTGCCTGGAGTTTAGCGAAGGGGGCGGGCTACACCTTC
16	TRBJ1-5	.	.	TRBV19	CASSPRPTASNQPQHF	TGTGCCAGTAGTCCCCGTCCGACGGCTAGCAATCAGCCCCAGCATTTT
13	TRBJ1-1	.	.	TRBV11-2	CASVREMNTEAFF	TGTGCCAGCGTCCGGGAAATGAACACTGAAGCTTTCTTT
14	TRBJ2-5	.	TRBD2	TRBV7-9	CASTQSSGGETQYF	TGTGCCAGCACCCAATCTTCGGGAGGGGAGACCCAGTACTTC
14	TRBJ1-6	few	TRBD1	TRBV20-1	CSARTGTGNSPLHF	TGCAGTGCTAGGACCGGGACAGGGAATTCACCCCTCCACTTT
14	TRBJ2-1	few	.	TRBV7-9	CASSHREPYNEQFF	TGTGCCAGCAGCCACAGGGAACCCTACAATGAGCAGTTCTTC
8	TRBJ1-2	.	.	TRBV20-1	CSARSGTF	TGCAGTGCTAGATCCGGGACCTTC
16	TRBJ2-2	few	.	TRBV12-3/TRBV12-4	CASSGDSTVGYGELFF	TGTGCCAGCAGTGGCGACTCCACCGTGGGCTACGGGGAGCTGTTTTTT
15	TRBJ2-7	few	TRBD1	TRBV28	CASSLGGQGGYEQYF	TGTGCCAGCAGTTTGGGAGGACAGGGGGGCTACGAGCAGTACTTC
14	TRBJ1-1	.	TRBD1	TRBV6-1	CASTWTGRNTEAFF	TGTGCCAGCACCTGGACAGGAAGGAACACTGAAGCTTTCTTT
14	TRBJ1-4	.	TRBD1	TRBV5-1	CASSEGTVKEKLFF	TGCGCCAGCAGCGAAGGGACAGTTAAGGAAAAACTGTTTTTT
14	TRBJ2-7	.	.	TRBV7-3	CASSRTGREDEQYF	TGTGCCAGCAGCCGGACAGGGAGGGAAGACGAGCAGTACTTC
19	TRBJ2-6	.	.	TRBV6-1	CASCLGIRAGSSGANVLTF	TGTGCCAGCTGCTTAGGAATCAGGGCCGGGAGCTCTGGGGCCAACGTCCTGACTTTC
16	TRBJ2-3	few	.	TRBV25-1	CASRAQTGPTTDTQYF	TGTGCCAGCCGCGCCCAAACGGGACCCACCACAGATACGCAGTATTTT
14	TRBJ2-3	.	.	TRBV24-1	CATSRDISTDTQYF	TGTGCCACCAGTCGGGACATTTCCACAGATACGCAGTATTTT
18	TRBJ2-2	.	.	TRBV6-2/TRBV6-3	CASSYSVGGAIGTGELFF	TGTGCCAGCAGTTACTCGGTTGGGGGGGCGATCGGGACCGGGGAGCTGTTTTTT
16	TRBJ2-1	few	.	TRBV5-5	CASSLDIQTVYNEQFF	TGTGCCAGCAGCTTGGATATTCAGACGGTCTACAATGAGCAGTTCTTC
14	TRBJ1-1	few	TRBD1	TRBV27	CASSERGRDRGAFF	TGTGCCAGCAGCGAACGGGGTAGGGACAGGGGCGCTTTCTTT
14	TRBJ2-3	.	.	TRBV15	CATADLSRADTQYF	TGTGCCACAGCCGATTTATCCCGGGCAGATACGCAGTATTTT
15	TRBJ2-7	many	.	TRBV20-1	CSASWGGARFHEQYF	TGCAGTGCTTCCTGGGGGGGGGCGCGTTTCCACGAGCAGTACTTC
18	TRBJ1-1	few	.	TRBV4-1	CASSHPRFLVKGRTEAFF	TGCGCCAGCAGCCACCCCAGGTTTCTCGTAAAAGGGAGGACTGAAGCTTTCTTT
14	TRBJ2-7	many	TRBD1	TRBV5-1	CASSPGTGEYEQYF	TGCGCCAGCAGCCCTGGGACAGGGGAATACGAGCAGTACTTC
14	TRBJ1-2	many	TRBD1	TRBV12-3/TRBV12-4	CASSFAGQGYGYTF	TGTGCCAGCAGTTTTGCGGGACAGGGCTATGGCTACACCTTC
15	TRBJ2-3	.	.	TRBV6-5	CASSYSALSTDTQYF	TGTGCCAGCAGTTACTCGGCACTCAGCACAGATACGCAGTATTTT
14	TRBJ2-7	.	.	TRBV5-1	CASSFHRDTYEQYF	TGCGCCAGCAGCTTTCACCGGGACACCTACGAGCAGTACTTC
16	TRBJ1-6	.	TRBD1	TRBV6-1	CASRRDRGSNNSPLHF	TGTGCCAGCAGAAGGGACAGGGGGAGTAATAATTCACCCCTCCACTTT
14	TRBJ1-5	.	TRBD1	TRBV2	CASSDRGGNQPQHF	TGTGCCAGCAGCGACAGGGGAGGTAATCAGCCCCAGCATTTT
16	TRBJ2-5	few	TRBD2	TRBV15	CATSGLGLAGKETQYF	TGTGCCACCAGCGGATTGGGACTAGCGGGAAAAGAGACCCAGTACTTC
15	TRBJ2-3	.	.	TRBV3-1	CASSQDWRPPDTQYF	TGTGCCAGCAGCCAAGATTGGCGCCCCCCAGATACGCAGTATTTT
15	TRBJ2-5	many	.	TRBV7-2	CASSLILEGQETQYF	TGTGCCAGCAGCTTAATCCTAGAAGGGCAAGAGACCCAGTACTTC
15	TRBJ2-1	few	.	TRBV20-1	CSAREGSYSYNEQFF	TGCAGTGCTAGAGAGGGCAGCTACTCCTACAATGAGCAGTTCTTC
15	TRBJ2-3	.	.	TRBV24-1	CATSERGWSTDTQYF	TGTGCCACCAGTGAAAGAGGGTGGAGTACAGATACGCAGTATTTT
17	TRBJ2-1	.	TRBD2	TRBV2	CASSRTSGRALNNEQFF	TGTGCCAGCAGTAGGACTAGCGGGAGGGCCTTAAACAATGAGCAGTTCTTC
16	TRBJ1-1	.	.	TRBV12-3/TRBV12-4	CASRSDSMPLNTEAFF	TGTGCCAGCAGAAGTGACAGTATGCCCTTGAACACTGAAGCTTTCTTT
14	TRBJ1-2	.	TRBD1	TRBV29-1	CSVVGSGGGDGYTF	TGCAGCGTTGTTGGATCAGGGGGCGGAGATGGCTACACCTTC